These 20 T cell receptor beta chains were all obtained from the same sample, sequenced in a study of cytomegalovirus exposure and HLA in healthy donors. Primers for the PCR totalled 60 Vbeta and 13 Jbeta. TCRdb keeps only in-frame clones here, not all; method: immunoSEQ multiplex PCR. The table shows over 150,000 clones, with 70% to 75% occurring only once. Source material: PBMCs. These receptor sequences come from a male donor in good health and CMV-seronegative.

A single count supports this clone. The CDR3 DNA reads TGTGCCACCTCTTGGGAGGCGGGAGAGAATGAGCAGTTCTTC. It codes for CATSWEAGENEQFF. This rearrangement joins TRBV2 to TRBJ2-1, with 7 bases fitting TRBD2. Germline V lookup: CDR1 SNHLY, CDR2 FYNNEI. The CDR3 spans 14 residues. The V and J ends lost 10 bases and 7 bases, in that order; junction bases with no gene match: 13.

The chain recombines TRBV5-5 with TRBJ1-3; D is perhaps TRBD1 (5 bases). This CDR3 has 14 amino acids. The germline V gene has CDR1 SGHKS and CDR2 YYEKEE (reference sequence). Trimming pared 6 bases from V and 5 bases from J, leaving 15 bases between. The DNA of the CDR3 is TGTGCCAGCACCGGGGGGGGGTCCCGAAACACCATATATTTT. It codes for CASTGGGSRNTIYF.

This chain links TRBV28 with TRBJ2-3; 9 bases are shared with TRBD2. V trimming: 0 bases; J trimming: 4 bases; junction bases outside the gene matches: 2. From germline, CDR1 is MDHEN and CDR2 SYDVKM. CDR3 size: 15 residues. The CDR3 region has the DNA TGTGCCAGCAGTTTATGGGTAGCGGGAGCAGATACGCAGTATTTT. The encoded protein is CASSLWVAGADTQYF.

With regard to this clone: Other DNA sequences from this sample encode an identical CDR3 as well. The gene calls are TRBV4-2 and TRBJ2-7; the D gene is possibly TRBD1 (6 bases). Germline CDR1 and CDR2: LGHNA and YNFKEQ. Trimming cost V 1 base and J 4 bases, with 11 bases left between them. The CDR3 runs 14 residues. The CDR3 protein is CASSQGTARYEQYF. Here the CDR3 DNA reads TGTGCCAGCAGCCAAGGGACAGCGAGATACGAGCAGTACTTC.

The chain employs TRBV30 and TRBJ2-2; D not certain. The CDR3 has 13 residues. V gave up 3 bases and J gave up 1 base, with 6 bases separating them. Per germline, CDR1 GTSNPN and CDR2 SVGIG (reference sequence). The CDR3 sequence is CAWSEQNTGELFF. CDR3 nucleotide sequence: TGTGCCTGGAGCGAACAGAACACCGGGGAGCTGTTTTTT.

The V gene is TRBV6-5, the J gene TRBJ1-2; 7 positions agree with TRBD1. This CDR3 has 14 amino acids. Germline-derived CDR1 and CDR2 are MNHEY and SVGAGI. V shed 10 bases, J shed 8 bases, and the junction held 16 bases outside the gene matches. The CDR3 loop is CATHLGQSKGGYTF. CDR3 in DNA: TGTGCCACACACCTGGGACAGTCTAAAGGGGGCTACACCTTC.

This chain connects TRBV13 to TRBJ1-5; tentatively, D is TRBD1 (6 bases). Germline loops: CDR1 PRHDT, CDR2 FYEKMQ (reference sequence). The V gene lost 7 bases and the J gene lost 0 bases, with 13 bases spanning the gap. This CDR3 spans 15 amino acids. In DNA form, the CDR3 reads TGTGCCAGCACCCGGGGGGGCGATAGCAATCAGCCCCAGCATTTT. Protein: CASTRGGDSNQPQHF. The entire variable domain, with the rest obtained from reference TRBV13 and TRBJ1-5, is as follows: AAGVIQSPRHLIKEKRETATLKCYPIPRHDTVYWYQQGPGQDPQFLISFYEKMQSDKGSIPDRFSAQQFSDYHSELNMSSLELGDSALYFCASTRGGDSNQPQHFGDGTRLSIL.

This clone was observed a handful of times. This sequence joins TRBV4-2 and TRBJ2-7; no clear D. The CDR3 length is 12 residues. The germline gives CDR1 LGHNA, CDR2 YNFKEQ. The germline V and J ends were trimmed by 0 bases and 6 bases, with 6 bases remaining between them. CDR3 sequence (DNA): TGTGCCAGCAGCCAAGATGGTAGCGAGCAGTACTTC. Its protein is CASSQDGSEQYF.

This chain uses TRBV28 with TRBJ2-3, with D possibly being TRBD1 (6 bases). The CDR3 sequence is 14 residues long. The germline CDR1 and CDR2 sequences are MDHEN and SYDVKM. Trimming removed 6 bases at V and 1 base at J, with 11 bases between. DNA of the CDR3: TGTGCCAGCAGGGAGACAGGAGGCACAGATACGCAGTATTTT. Residues: CASRETGGTDTQYF.

The chain has TRBV28 and TRBJ2-1, with 7 bases lining up with TRBD2. The ends lost 3 bases at V and 13 bases at J; junction bases unmatched: 12. The CDR3 length is 14 residues. Germline-derived CDR1 and CDR2 are MDHEN and SYDVKM. The CDR3: CASSFRGLGVNQFF. As DNA, the CDR3 is TGTGCCAGCAGTTTCCGCGGACTAGGGGTGAACCAGTTCTTC.

This sequence joins TRBV28 and TRBJ2-3, with a tentative D call TRBD2 (6 bases). The CDR3 spans 17 residues. Trimming shortened V by 6 bases and J by 1 base, and 20 bases separated the two germline ends. Germline lookup yields CDR1 MDHEN and CDR2 SYDVKM. CDR3 loop: CASSPWGLGGGTDTQYF. The CDR3 DNA reads as TGTGCCAGCAGCCCCTGGGGCTTGGGCGGGGGCACAGATACGCAGTATTTT.

The rearrangement uses TRBV28 and TRBJ2-1; perhaps TRBD1 as D (5 bases). Trimming took off 3 bases at V and 3 bases at J, with 15 bases between the two ends. Germline CDR1 MDHEN, CDR2 SYDVKM. This CDR3 comprises 16 residues. In DNA, the CDR3 is TGTGCCAGCAGTTTGGATCGGGTGGGGCTCTACAATGAGCAGTTCTTC. This translates into CASSLDRVGLYNEQFF.

The chain joins TRBV7-3 to TRBJ2-7; D not resolved. The CDR3 extends over 15 amino acids. Germline lookup yields CDR1 SGHTA and CDR2 FQGTGA. Between the trimmed V and J ends, which lost 5 bases and 6 bases, there was a span of 20 bases. CDR3 amino acids: CASSPLPSMSSEQYF. The CDR3 DNA follows: TGTGCCAGCAGCCCGCTCCCCTCTATGAGTAGCGAGCAGTACTTC.

V usage is TRBV19 and J usage is TRBJ2-2; maybe TRBD2 (6 bases). CDR1 and CDR2 from the germline V gene are LNHDA and SQIVND (reference sequence). The V gene lost 3 bases and the J gene lost 5 bases, with 13 bases spanning the gap. This CDR3 is built from 15 residues. The CDR3 loop reads CASSIGGRSTGELFF. In DNA form, the CDR3 reads TGTGCCAGTAGTATCGGGGGAAGATCGACCGGGGAGCTGTTTTTT.

This rearrangement joins TRBV27 to TRBJ1-5; D is undetermined. CDR1 is MNHEY, CDR2 SMNVEV, per germline (reference sequence). This CDR3 region has 13 residues. V lost 4 bases, J lost 0 bases, and 4 bases lay in between. This CDR3 reads CASSYYSNQPQHF. The CDR3 DNA sequence: TGTGCCAGCAGTTATTATAGCAATCAGCCCCAGCATTTT.

The chain uses TRBV19 and TRBJ2-2; a possible D gene is TRBD1 (5 bases). Germline CDR1 and CDR2: LNHDA and SQIVND (reference sequence). This CDR3 contains 14 residues. V lost 2 bases and J lost 3, with 7 bases in between. This CDR3 reads CASSIRGYTGELFF. In nucleotides, the CDR3 is TGTGCCAGTAGTATAAGGGGATACACCGGGGAGCTGTTTTTT. Drawing the rest from reference TRBV19 and TRBJ2-2, the complete variable domain is DGGITQSPKYLFRKEGQNVTLSCEQNLNHDAMYWYRQDPGQGLRLIYYSQIVNDFQKGDIAEGYSVSREKKESFPLTVTSAQKNPTAFYLCASSIRGYTGELFFGEGSRLTVL.

The rearrangement uses TRBV11-2 and TRBJ2-5; 12 positions match TRBD2. CDR3 length: 16 amino acids. Germline CDR1 reads SGHAT; CDR2 reads FQNNGV. V trimming: 4 bases; J trimming: 4 bases; junction bases outside the gene matches: 7. CDR3 bases: TGTGCCAGCAGCTCTCTTCTAGCGGGAGGGCGAGAGACCCAGTACTTC. It specifies CASSSLLAGGRETQYF.

The gene calls are TRBV6-5 and TRBJ1-1; 9 nucleotides line up with TRBD1. From germline, CDR1 is MNHEY and CDR2 SVGAGI. V dropped 8 bases and J dropped 0; count of bases not matched to a gene: 4. CDR3 length: 14 residues. This CDR3 reads CASRTGALNTEAFF. The CDR3 nucleotides are TGTGCCAGCCGGACAGGGGCGCTGAACACTGAAGCTTTCTTT.

The table lists this clone with a count of one. V is TRBV6-5 and J is TRBJ1-6, with TRBD1 identical over 8 bases. V shed 6 bases and J 9 bases; nucleotides not matched to a gene: 10. This CDR3 has 15 amino acids. Germline CDR1 MNHEY, CDR2 SVGAGI. The CDR3 DNA reads as TGTGCCAGCAGCTATAGGACAGGGACCCTTTCACCCCTCCACTTT. It yields the protein CASSYRTGTLSPLHF.

CDR3 sequence reads: CSAPQRYEQYF. DNA for the CDR3: TGCAGTGCTCCTCAACGGTACGAGCAGTACTTC. The J gene is TRBJ2-7, the V gene TRBV20-1, with D unclear. Trimming left V 5 bases short and J 4 bases short, with 9 bases between. The CDR3 runs to 11 residues. The germline V gene encodes CDR1 DFQATT and CDR2 SNEGSKA (reference sequence).